The next 5 T cell receptor beta chains were all read from a single sample in a study of blood T cells in healthy people across ages. A J-beta primer mix and a sample-barcoded 5' primer were used in a second PCR of roughly 7 to 12 cycles. TCRdb redid the calling of the 5' RACE reads with MiXCR, one entry per CDR3 protein. The sample carries about 680,000 distinct CDR3 sequences, 49% recorded once. The sequencing sample was made of blood. Receptor source: an older woman in good health.

The chain links TRBV9 to TRBJ1-2, with TRBD1 matching over 10 bases. The V gene's germline CDR1 is SGDLS and CDR2 YYNGEE. J gave up 7 bases and V 3 bases, and 6 bases lay outside the gene matches. The CDR3 spans 14 residues. The CDR3 bases are TGTGCCAGCAGCGGCCGGCGACAGGGGGCTGGCTACACCTTC. Translation gives CASSGRRQGAGYTF.

J is TRBJ2-7 and V is TRBV27, with 7 bases identical to TRBD2. The V and J ends lost 4 bases and 3 bases, in that order; junction bases with no gene match: 12. This CDR3 contains 16 residues. The germline gives CDR1 MNHEY, CDR2 SMNVEV (reference sequence). This CDR3 is CASSWNSGRRLYEQYF. The CDR3 DNA sequence: TGTGCCAGCAGTTGGAATAGCGGGCGGCGACTCTACGAGCAGTACTTC.

This clonotype was recorded only once. This chain joins TRBV20-1 and TRBJ2-3; 12 nucleotides agree with TRBD2. This CDR3 spans 14 amino acids. Germline V gene data show CDR1 as DFQATT and CDR2 as SNEGSKA (reference sequence). After removal of 4 bases from V and 6 bases from J, the junction contained 5 bases not matched to a gene. The CDR3 region is CSAMGLAGSDTQYF. For the CDR3, the DNA is TGCAGTGCTATGGGACTAGCGGGCTCCGATACGCAGTATTTT.

The chain links TRBV6-5 to TRBJ1-1; 7 bases fit TRBD1. Looked up from germline, CDR1 is MNHEY and CDR2 is SVGAGI. The ends lost 7 bases at V and 3 bases at J; junction bases unmatched: 11. The CDR3 spans 15 residues. The CDR3 loop is CASMRGRRSYTEAFF. For the CDR3, the DNA is TGTGCCAGCATGAGGGGGCGCAGATCATACACTGAAGCTTTCTTT.

This clonotype turned up a few times. The CDR3: CASSFGGGRYEQYF. Here the CDR3 DNA reads TGTGCCAGCAGTTTCGGGGGCGGACGGTACGAGCAGTACTTC. The chain combines TRBV28 with TRBJ2-7; D is possibly TRBD1 or TRBD2 (6 bases each). Germline CDR1 is MDHEN and CDR2 is SYDVKM. This CDR3 is 14 amino acids long. Trimming removed 3 bases at V and 4 bases at J, with 13 bases between.